The TCR beta chain under discussion was sequenced for a study of shared clonotypes between healthy human individuals. Study in general: Ranging from 18 to 49 in age, donors were a couple of women and a few men.

V lost 6 bases and J 5 bases, leaving 14 bases between the germline ends. This CDR3 has 13 residues. Per the germline V gene, CDR1 is MNHNS and CDR2 is SASEGT. Data came from immunoSEQ multiplex PCR; TCRdb stores just in-frame clones and leaves some out. The sample contains under 600,000 clones, roughly 97% of which appear only once. This chain joins TRBV6-1 and TRBJ2-7; tentatively, D is TRBD1 (6 bases). Sequencing was done on a sample of naive CD4+ T cells sorted from blood. Subset described: CD45RA+ positively selected. The receptor's source is a woman aged 30 to 39 in good health. This chain's CDR3 is CASSREGQNEQYF. The CDR3 DNA reads as TGTGCCAGCAGCAGAGAGGGACAAAACGAGCAGTACTTC.